These 31 T cell receptor beta chains share one sample of origin, sequenced in a study of blood T cell repertoires in COVID-19. The repertoire was sequenced with immunoSEQ multiplex PCR; TCRdb's copy has only in-frame clones and lacks some. The sample shows more than 100,000 clones, 65% to 85% of them seen only once. Sequencing used peripheral blood. Receptors were obtained from a woman of 80 years or more with acute or convalescent COVID-19.

The chain links TRBV7-2 to TRBJ2-7, with a tentative D call TRBD2 (6 bases). The CDR3 extends over 14 amino acids. The V end was cut by 1 base, the J end by 5 bases, with 12 bases between. Germline V gene sequence: CDR1 SGHTA, CDR2 FQGNSA. The CDR3 reads CASSLVAGGHEQYF. In DNA form, the CDR3 reads TGTGCCAGCAGCTTAGTCGCCGGGGGTCACGAGCAGTACTTC.

This clone was seen a few times. The chain carries TRBV5-5 and TRBJ2-7; D remains ambiguous. Trimming took 4 bases from V and 3 from J, leaving 17 bases between them. Germline V lookup: CDR1 SGHKS, CDR2 YYEKEE (reference sequence). This CDR3 is built from 15 residues. The CDR3 bases are TGTGCCAGCAGCCCCGCCCCCTTTAATAGCTACGAGCAGTACTTC. It encodes CASSPAPFNSYEQYF.

The table lists this clone with a few counts. This rearrangement joins TRBV18 to TRBJ1-4; 7 bases line up with TRBD1. The CDR3 has 14 amino acids. Germline V CDR1 and CDR2: KGHSH, LQKENI. Trimming took 2 bases from V and 6 from J; bases not matched to a gene: 3. The CDR3 loop is CASSPGGTDEKLFF. The CDR3 nucleotides are TGTGCCAGCTCACCAGGGGGGACAGATGAAAAACTGTTTTTT.

CDR3 bases: TGCGCCAGCAGCTTGGAGCGGGGTTTCTCCTACGAGCAGTACTTC. This gives the protein CASSLERGFSYEQYF. The chain employs TRBV5-1 and TRBJ2-7, with 7 bases lining up with TRBD2. Germline V gene data show CDR1 as SGHRS and CDR2 as YFSETQ. This CDR3 is 15 amino acids long. The V segment lost 0 bases and the J segment 0 bases; nucleotides outside the gene matches: 3.

J is TRBJ2-5 and V is TRBV20-1, with no clear D. This CDR3 is built from 11 residues. V dropped 1 base and J dropped 5 bases, with 5 bases sitting between them. Germline CDR1 is DFQATT and CDR2 is SNEGSKA (reference sequence). DNA for the CDR3: TGCAGTGCTAGAGCCGGGGAGACCCAGTACTTC. It is translated as CSARAGETQYF.

The chain uses TRBV11-2 and TRBJ2-4, with 7 bases aligning to TRBD1. The V gene's germline CDR1 is SGHAT and CDR2 FQNNGV. Trimming at V came to 1 base and at J to 0 bases, leaving 6 bases not matched to a gene. CDR3 length equals 17 residues. In DNA form, the CDR3 reads TGTGCCAGCAGCTTAGTAGGCGGACAGGTAGCCAAAAACATTCAGTACTTC. This codes for CASSLVGGQVAKNIQYF.

This rearrangement joins TRBV12-3 or TRBV12-4 to TRBJ2-5; D may be TRBD2 (6 bases). The ends were cut back, 4 bases at V and 0 bases at J, with 6 bases in the middle. The CDR3 length is 13 residues. DNA for the CDR3: TGTGCCAGCAGTTGGGACTACCAAGAGACCCAGTACTTC. It specifies CASSWDYQETQYF.

The chain has TRBV27 and TRBJ1-1; D possibly corresponds to TRBD1 (5 bases). Germline V gene sequence: CDR1 MNHEY, CDR2 SMNVEV (reference sequence). V was cut by 5 bases and J by 6 bases, with 19 bases left in between. The length of the CDR3 is 15 residues. This CDR3 is CASSPPGISRAEAFF. In DNA, the CDR3 is TGTGCCAGCAGTCCGCCAGGGATAAGTAGAGCTGAAGCTTTCTTT.

V and J are TRBV5-1 and TRBJ1-4; TRBD1 aligns across 10 bases. The V segment lost 1 base and the J segment 0 bases; nucleotides outside the gene matches: 3. The CDR3 is 17 amino acids. Germline assignment: CDR1 SGHRS and CDR2 YFSETQ. CDR3 loop: CASSLIGQGATNEKLFF. CDR3 coding DNA: TGCGCCAGCAGCTTGATTGGACAGGGGGCAACTAATGAAAAACTGTTTTTT.

The chain employs TRBV7-9 and TRBJ2-5; 8 bases are shared with TRBD2. The CDR3 runs 14 residues. J lost 5 bases, V lost 2 bases, and 4 bases had no gene match. The germline CDR1 and CDR2 sequences are SEHNR and FQNEAQ (reference sequence). The CDR3 coding sequence is TGTGCCAGCAGCTTAAGCGGGGGCTGGGAGACCCAGTACTTC. Translating gives CASSLSGGWETQYF.

The V and J genes are TRBV2 and TRBJ2-1, with 10 bases fitting TRBD1. There are 14 residues in the CDR3. V lost 7 bases, J lost 10 bases, and 10 bases stayed unmatched. Germline V gives CDR1 SNHLY, CDR2 FYNNEI. The CDR3 reads CASTLEGGQGEQFF. CDR3 nucleotides: TGTGCCAGCACCTTAGAGGGGGGACAGGGGGAGCAGTTCTTC.

J is TRBJ1-5 and V is TRBV9; D may be TRBD1 (6 bases). The V end was cut by 0 bases, the J end by 4 bases, with 17 bases between. The CDR3 has 17 residues. Germline-derived CDR1 and CDR2 are SGDLS and YYNGEE. CDR3 nucleotides: TGTGCCAGCAGCGTAGGGTCGGAGCCTAGGGGGAATCAGCCCCAGCATTTT. It is translated as CASSVGSEPRGNQPQHF.

The chain employs TRBV3-1 (or the pseudogene TRBV3-2) and TRBJ2-1; TRBD1 agrees at 8 bases. Looked up from germline, CDR1 is LGHDT and CDR2 is YNNKEL (reference sequence). V shed 1 base, J shed 7 bases, and the junction held 15 bases outside the gene matches. The CDR3 covers 18 residues. The CDR3 spells CASSQAHPGTGGLNEQFF. The CDR3 DNA reads as TGTGCCAGCAGCCAAGCCCATCCCGGGACAGGAGGCCTGAATGAGCAGTTCTTC.

The chain uses TRBV6-4 and TRBJ2-5; 7 bases map to TRBD1. In germline, CDR1 is MRHNA, CDR2 SNTAGT. V lost 0 bases, J lost 4 bases, and 5 bases stayed unmatched. This CDR3 contains 15 residues. The CDR3 here is CASSDSRTGGETQYF. The CDR3 DNA reads TGTGCCAGCAGTGACTCCCGGACAGGAGGAGAGACCCAGTACTTC.

This chain uses TRBV9 with TRBJ1-4, with D unresolved. V dropped 0 bases and J dropped 4 bases, with 7 bases sitting between them. From germline, CDR1 is SGDLS and CDR2 YYNGEE. CDR3 size: 14 residues. CDR3 in amino acids: CASSVDSLNEKLFF. CDR3 DNA sequence: TGTGCCAGCAGCGTAGACAGTCTTAATGAAAAACTGTTTTTT.

This sequence joins TRBV7-2 and TRBJ1-6; the match to TRBD1 covers 9 bases. V trimming: 4 bases; J trimming: 8 bases; junction bases outside the gene matches: 3. This CDR3 comprises 14 residues. From germline, CDR1 is SGHTA and CDR2 FQGNSA. CDR3 sequence reads: CASSSRTGDSPLHF. In DNA form, the CDR3 reads TGTGCCAGCAGCTCGCGGACAGGGGATTCACCCCTCCACTTT. The full variable domain, completed using reference TRBV7-2 and TRBJ1-6, is GAGVSQSPSNKVTEKGKDVELRCDPISGHTALYWYRQSLGQGLEFLIYFQGNSAPDKSGLPSDRFSAERTGGSVSTLTIQRTQQEDSAVYLCASSSRTGDSPLHFGNGTRLTVT.

The chain has TRBV10-3 and TRBJ1-1, with D perhaps matching TRBD1 (5 bases). The CDR3 runs to 13 residues. Trimming stripped 4 bases from V and 4 bases from J, with 10 bases between. Germline V gene data show CDR1 as ENHRY and CDR2 as SYGVKD. The CDR3 is CAISVGGSTEAFF. The CDR3 DNA follows: TGTGCCATCAGTGTTGGGGGGTCCACTGAAGCTTTCTTT.

The V call is TRBV5-6, the J call TRBJ2-5; D is unresolved. V lost 4 bases and J 2 bases, leaving 9 bases between the germline ends. This CDR3 comprises 13 residues. The germline V gene encodes CDR1 SGHDT and CDR2 YYEEEE. The CDR3 coding sequence is TGTGCCAGCAGCGTAGTCGATCAAGAGACCCAGTACTTC. It specifies CASSVVDQETQYF.

The chain joins TRBV2 to TRBJ1-5, with D possibly TRBD1 on 5 matching bases. Trimming cost V 5 bases and J 2 bases, with 10 bases left between them. CDR3 length: 14 amino acids. Germline assignment: CDR1 SNHLY and CDR2 FYNNEI. The CDR3: CASSLVGGNQPQHF. The CDR3 DNA is TGTGCCAGCAGTCTCGTAGGGGGCAATCAGCCCCAGCATTTT.

This chain links TRBV5-1 with TRBJ2-5; D may be TRBD2 (5 bases). The CDR3 sequence is 15 residues long. The germline V gene has CDR1 SGHRS and CDR2 YFSETQ. Trimming removed 4 bases at V and 1 base at J, with 14 bases between. The CDR3 loop is CASSPAARVQETQYF. The CDR3 DNA sequence: TGCGCCAGCAGCCCCGCCGCGAGGGTCCAAGAGACCCAGTACTTC.

The DNA for the CDR3 is TGTGCCAGTAGTATGGACCAGGGATACACTGAAGCTTTCTTT. Protein: CASSMDQGYTEAFF. The V and J genes are TRBV19 and TRBJ1-1; the D gene is possibly TRBD1 (5 bases). Germline lookup yields CDR1 LNHDA and CDR2 SQIVND (reference sequence). The CDR3 has 14 residues. V was trimmed by 3 bases and J by 3 bases, leaving 11 bases between them.

The chain combines TRBV4-1 with TRBJ1-2; 11 nucleotides match TRBD1. J lost 3 bases, V lost 3 bases, and 3 bases had no gene match. The CDR3 extends over 15 amino acids. Per the germline V gene, CDR1 is MGHRA and CDR2 is YSYEKL. In DNA form, the CDR3 reads TGCGCCAGCAGCCAGAGGGACAGGGGGTACTATGGCTACACCTTC. Its translation is CASSQRDRGYYGYTF.

J is TRBJ2-7 and V is TRBV12-3 or TRBV12-4, with 8 bases matching TRBD1. The CDR3 totals 13 residues. Trimming at V came to 5 bases and at J to 1 base, leaving 1 base not matched to a gene. In nucleotides, the CDR3 is TGTGCCAGCAGTGGGGACAGGTCCTACGAGCAGTACTTC. Protein: CASSGDRSYEQYF.

V and J are TRBV4-3 and TRBJ1-1; 8 nucleotides align to TRBD1. CDR1 is LGHNA and CDR2 is YSLEER in the germline V gene. The CDR3 spans 13 residues. J lost 11 bases, V lost 4 bases, and 9 bases had no gene match. CDR3 in amino acids: CASSLFQGAQAFF. The CDR3, as DNA: TGCGCCAGCAGCCTTTTCCAGGGGGCGCAGGCTTTCTTT.

This chain links TRBV28 with TRBJ2-7; the match to TRBD1 covers 7 bases. CDR1 MDHEN and CDR2 SYDVKM come from the germline V gene. The CDR3 is made up of 14 amino acids. J was trimmed by 7 bases and V by 7 bases; bases with no gene match: 13. The CDR3 DNA follows: TGTGCCAGCAATTCCCCTGGCGGCAGGGGGGAGCAGTACTTC. Translating it yields CASNSPGGRGEQYF.

This clone was seen once. V and J are TRBV9 and TRBJ2-3; 7 nucleotides align to TRBD2. Germline V gives CDR1 SGDLS, CDR2 YYNGEE. V was pared by 4 bases and J by 0 bases, with 17 bases of the junction left unmatched. This CDR3 has 19 residues. CDR3 nucleotide sequence: TGTGCCAGCAGCCCTCACACCGTAAACGGGGGGAGTAGCACAGATACGCAGTATTTT. It is translated as CASSPHTVNGGSSTDTQYF.

The chain uses TRBV3-1 (or the pseudogene TRBV3-2) and TRBJ1-1; D is possibly TRBD1 (5 bases). Germline CDR1 and CDR2: LGHDT and YNNKEL (reference sequence). V was clipped by 8 bases and J by 1 base, with 5 bases between them. The CDR3 has 11 amino acids. Here the CDR3 reads CASQGNTEAFF. The CDR3 DNA sequence: TGTGCCAGCCAGGGGAACACTGAAGCTTTCTTT.

This chain links TRBV3-1 (or the pseudogene TRBV3-2) with TRBJ2-7, with D unresolved. The CDR3 loop spans 14 amino acids. Trimming removed 1 base at V and 0 bases at J, with 7 bases between. Germline V lookup: CDR1 LGHDT, CDR2 YNNKEL (reference sequence). DNA of the CDR3: TGTGCCAGCAGCCAAGGCACTACCTCCTACGAGCAGTACTTC. It is translated as CASSQGTTSYEQYF.

This clone was seen a handful of times. The identical CDR3 is also encoded by other nucleotide sequences in the sample. The rearrangement uses TRBV2 and TRBJ2-7; 7 positions agree with TRBD1. The CDR3 has 13 amino acids. The V segment lost 5 bases and the J segment 5 bases; nucleotides outside the gene matches: 6. CDR1 is SNHLY, CDR2 FYNNEI, per germline. CDR3 sequence reads: CASSTTGAHEQYF. The CDR3 coding sequence is TGTGCCAGCAGTACTACAGGGGCCCACGAGCAGTACTTC. The full variable domain, rest sourced from reference TRBV2 and TRBJ2-7, is EPEVTQTPSHQVTQMGQEVILRCVPISNHLYFYWYRQILGQKVEFLVSFYNNEISEKSEIFDDQFSVERPDGSNFTLKIRSTKLEDSAMYFCASSTTGAHEQYFGPGTRLTVT.

The chain employs TRBV6-2 or TRBV6-3 and TRBJ1-2; 10 bases are shared with TRBD1. Losses at the gene ends were 2 bases for V and 6 bases for J; bases not matched to a gene: 3. This CDR3 has 14 amino acids. Germline lookup yields CDR1 MNHEY and CDR2 SVGEGT. In nucleotides, the CDR3 is TGTGCCAGCAGTTACGGGACAGGGGAGGATGGCTACACCTTC. Translated: CASSYGTGEDGYTF.

This clone has more than one count but fewer than ten. This chain joins TRBV19 and TRBJ1-1; maybe TRBD1 (6 bases). This CDR3 comprises 16 residues. Germline-derived CDR1 and CDR2 are LNHDA and SQIVND (reference sequence). Trimming cost V 7 bases and J 1 base, with 19 bases left between them. In nucleotides, the CDR3 is TGTGCCAGTAAAAAACCGGGACATTGGGGGAACACTGAAGCTTTCTTT. Its protein product is CASKKPGHWGNTEAFF. The variable domain in full, with the rest retrieved from reference TRBV19 and TRBJ1-1, is DGGITQSPKYLFRKEGQNVTLSCEQNLNHDAMYWYRQDPGQGLRLIYYSQIVNDFQKGDIAEGYSVSREKKESFPLTVTSAQKNPTAFYLCASKKPGHWGNTEAFFGQGTRLTVV.